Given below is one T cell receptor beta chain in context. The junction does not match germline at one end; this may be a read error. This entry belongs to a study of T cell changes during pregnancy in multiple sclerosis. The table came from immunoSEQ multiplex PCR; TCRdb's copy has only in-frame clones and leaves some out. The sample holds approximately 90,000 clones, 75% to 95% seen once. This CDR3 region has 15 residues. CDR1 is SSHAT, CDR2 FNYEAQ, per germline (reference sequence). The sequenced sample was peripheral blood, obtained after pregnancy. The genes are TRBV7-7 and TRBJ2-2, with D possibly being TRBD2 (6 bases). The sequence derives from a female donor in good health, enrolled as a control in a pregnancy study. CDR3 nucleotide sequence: TGTGCTAGCAGCCAAACGGGAGCTAACACCGGGGAGCTGTTTTTT. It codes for CASSQTGANTGELFF. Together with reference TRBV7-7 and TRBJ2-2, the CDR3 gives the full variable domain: GAGVSQSPRYKVTKRGQDVTLRCDPISSHATLYWYQQALGQGPEFLTYFNYEAQPDKSGLPSDRFSAERPEGSISTLTIQRTEQRDSAMYRCASSQTGANTGELFFGEGSRLTVL.